The rows below give T cell receptor beta chains drawn from one sample of a study of blood T cell repertoires in COVID-19. Assay used: immunoSEQ multiplex PCR; TCRdb lists only in-frame clones, some missing. Of roughly 160,000 clones in the sample, less than 90% were seen once. The sequencing sample was made of peripheral blood. These receptors came from a man in his late teens or twenties with active or convalescent COVID-19. The CDR3 runs from the conserved cysteine through the conserved F or W. Fields, in order: D gene, J gene, V gene, clone size, CDR3 protein, CDR3 DNA. D genes are given only for firm matches. A clone size is listed for some rows: how often the clone was seen (once, few, many), or a class if it is expanded.

>NA|TRBJ2-7|TRBV29-1|NA
CSGRDTYSYEQYF
TGCAGCGGCCGGGACACCTACTCCTACGAGCAGTACTTC
>NA|TRBJ1-2|TRBV4-3|few
CASSQDLGHDTFYYGYTF
TGCGCCAGCAGCCAAGACCTCGGACACGATACCTTTTACTATGGCTACACCTTC
>NA|TRBJ1-2|TRBV2|few
CASSGDSRTYGYTF
TGTGCCAGCAGTGGCGACAGTAGGACCTATGGCTACACCTTC
>TRBD1|TRBJ1-6|TRBV19|NA
CASSIALGQANSPLHF
TGTGCCAGTAGTATAGCTTTGGGACAGGCAAATTCACCCCTCCACTTT
>NA|TRBJ1-1|TRBV6-5|NA
CASISGIAGTEAFF
TGTGCCAGCATTAGTGGCATAGCGGGCACTGAAGCTTTCTTT
>TRBD1|TRBJ1-6|TRBV7-9|once
CASSLGGQGTSPLHF
TGTGCCAGCAGCTTAGGGGGACAGGGTACTTCACCCCTCCACTTT
>NA|TRBJ1-4|TRBV7-3|NA
CASSLTGAGPNEKLFF
TGTGCCAGCAGCTTAACCGGAGCAGGGCCTAATGAAAAACTGTTTTTT
>TRBD1|TRBJ2-1|TRBV12-3/TRBV12-4|NA
CASSVGQGNEQFF
TGTGCCAGCAGCGTGGGACAGGGCAATGAGCAGTTCTTC
>TRBD1|TRBJ1-1|TRBV5-8|NA
CASSFRTGGITEAFF
TGTGCCAGCAGCTTCCGAACAGGGGGCATCACTGAAGCTTTCTTT
>TRBD2|TRBJ2-7|TRBV2|NA
CASRSIAGAGNEQYF
TGTGCCAGCAGGTCCATAGCGGGAGCAGGGAACGAGCAGTACTTC
>NA|TRBJ2-5|TRBV9|NA
CASSVEADQETQYF
TGTGCCAGCAGCGTAGAGGCGGATCAAGAGACCCAGTACTTC
>TRBD1|TRBJ1-5|TRBV6-1|few
CASSAGGPRAGQPQHF
TGTGCCAGCAGTGCAGGGGGCCCCCGTGCTGGTCAGCCCCAGCATTTT
>TRBD1|TRBJ1-3|TRBV18|NA
CASSPPVDRGHGNTIYF
TGTGCCAGCTCACCACCAGTCGACAGGGGGCACGGAAACACCATATATTTT
>TRBD1|TRBJ2-7|TRBV6-6|NA
CASSSQQGLQYYEQYF
TGTGCCAGCAGTTCCCAACAGGGGCTCCAATACTACGAGCAGTACTTC
>NA|TRBJ1-1|TRBV6-5|NA
CASSRGEHRGTAFF
TGTGCCAGCTCCCGTGGCGAACACCGGGGGACAGCTTTCTTT
>NA|TRBJ2-1|TRBV6-5|NA
CASSRTGLNEQFF
TGTGCCAGCAGTAGGACAGGACTAAATGAGCAGTTCTTC
>NA|TRBJ1-4|TRBV7-2|NA
CASSRSGTSEKLFF
TGTGCCAGCAGCCGTTCCGGGACAAGCGAAAAACTGTTTTTT
>NA|TRBJ2-7|TRBV5-6|NA
CASSLEHGVEQYF
TGTGCCAGCAGCTTAGAACACGGGGTGGAGCAGTACTTC
>NA|TRBJ2-5|TRBV5-1|NA
CASSLEGQNQETQYF
TGCGCCAGCAGCTTGGAGGGACAAAACCAAGAGACCCAGTACTTC
>TRBD1|TRBJ1-4|TRBV5-1|NA
CASSLGTDAGQLFF
TGCGCCAGCAGCTTAGGGACAGATGCGGGACAACTGTTTTTT
>TRBD2|TRBJ2-2|TRBV7-3|NA
CASSPSGRRELFF
TGTGCCAGCAGCCCTAGCGGGAGGAGGGAGCTGTTTTTT
>TRBD1|TRBJ1-2|TRBV7-2|NA
CASSRRPGQPNYGYTF
TGTGCCAGCAGCCGTAGACCGGGACAGCCTAACTATGGCTACACCTTC
>TRBD2|TRBJ2-3|TRBV6-4|many
CASSLAGETGAQYF
TGTGCCAGCAGTCTAGCGGGGGAGACCGGGGCGCAGTATTTT
>NA|TRBJ2-1|TRBV11-3|NA
CASSSAGGKNNEQFF
TGTGCCAGCAGCTCGGCCGGGGGTAAGAACAATGAGCAGTTCTTC